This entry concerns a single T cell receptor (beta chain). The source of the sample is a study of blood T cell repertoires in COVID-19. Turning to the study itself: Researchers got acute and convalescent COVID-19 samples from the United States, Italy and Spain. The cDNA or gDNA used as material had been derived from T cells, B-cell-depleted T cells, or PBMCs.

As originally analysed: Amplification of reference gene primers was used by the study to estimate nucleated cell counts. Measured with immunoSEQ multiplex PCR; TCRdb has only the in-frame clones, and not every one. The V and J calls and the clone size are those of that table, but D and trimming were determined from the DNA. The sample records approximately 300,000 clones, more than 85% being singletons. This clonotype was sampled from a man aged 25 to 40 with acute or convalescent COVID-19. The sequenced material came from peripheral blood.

The DNA of the CDR3 is TGTGCCTGGAGTGGACAGGGCCATCAGCCCCAGCATTTT. Translating gives CAWSGQGHQPQHF. The genes are TRBV30 and TRBJ1-5, with 7 bases aligning to TRBD1. J gave up 5 bases and V 1 base, and 2 bases lay outside the gene matches. CDR1 is GTSNPN and CDR2 is SVGIG in the germline V gene (reference sequence). The CDR3 covers 13 residues.